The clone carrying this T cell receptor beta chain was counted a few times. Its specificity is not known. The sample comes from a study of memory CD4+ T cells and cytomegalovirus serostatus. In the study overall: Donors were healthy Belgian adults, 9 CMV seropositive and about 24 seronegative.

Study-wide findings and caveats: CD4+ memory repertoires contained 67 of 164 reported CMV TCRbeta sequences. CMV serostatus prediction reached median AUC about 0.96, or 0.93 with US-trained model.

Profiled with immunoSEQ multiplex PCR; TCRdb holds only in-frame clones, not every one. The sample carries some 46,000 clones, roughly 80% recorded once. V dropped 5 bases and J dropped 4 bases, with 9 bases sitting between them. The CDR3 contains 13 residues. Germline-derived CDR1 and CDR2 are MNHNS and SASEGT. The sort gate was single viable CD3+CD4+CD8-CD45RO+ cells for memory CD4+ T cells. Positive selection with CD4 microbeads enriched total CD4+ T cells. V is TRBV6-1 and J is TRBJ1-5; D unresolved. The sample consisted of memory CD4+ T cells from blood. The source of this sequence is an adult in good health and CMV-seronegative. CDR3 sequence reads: CASSTEENQPQHF. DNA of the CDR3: TGTGCCAGCAGTACGGAGGAGAATCAGCCCCAGCATTTT.